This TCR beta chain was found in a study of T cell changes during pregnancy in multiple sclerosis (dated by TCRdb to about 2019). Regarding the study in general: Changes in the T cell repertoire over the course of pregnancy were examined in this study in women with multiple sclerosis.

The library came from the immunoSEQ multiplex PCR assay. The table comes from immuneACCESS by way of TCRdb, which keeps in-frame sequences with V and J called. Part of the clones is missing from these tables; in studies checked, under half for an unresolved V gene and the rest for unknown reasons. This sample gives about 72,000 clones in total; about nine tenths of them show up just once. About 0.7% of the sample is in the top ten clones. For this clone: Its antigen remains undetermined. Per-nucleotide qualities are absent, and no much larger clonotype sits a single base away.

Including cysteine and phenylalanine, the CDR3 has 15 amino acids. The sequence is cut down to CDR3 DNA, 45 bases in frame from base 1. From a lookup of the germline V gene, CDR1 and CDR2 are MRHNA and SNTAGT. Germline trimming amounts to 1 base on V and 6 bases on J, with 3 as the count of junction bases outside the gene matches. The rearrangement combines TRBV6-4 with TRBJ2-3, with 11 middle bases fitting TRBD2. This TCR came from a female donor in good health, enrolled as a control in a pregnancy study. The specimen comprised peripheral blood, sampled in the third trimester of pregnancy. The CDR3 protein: CASSDLAGGPDTQYF. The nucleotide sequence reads TGTGCCAGCAGTGACTTAGCGGGAGGGCCGGATACGCAGTATTTT.